This T cell receptor beta chain comes out of a study of Tregs in tolerant kidney transplant recipients. Unstimulated regulatory T cells (CD4+CD25+CD127-), CD4+CD25- non-regulatory cells, CD4 and CD8 cells were FACS-sorted from thawed PBMCs. Sequencing was performed with immunoSEQ multiplex PCR; in TCRdb, only in-frame clones are kept and a portion is missing. The sample includes approximately 60,000 clones, roughly 98% of them seen just once. Remarks on this clone: Its antigen is currently unknown.

Study findings and constraints: Biological reproducibility was not directly addressed, but technical replication error appeared minimal.

Germline V CDR1 and CDR2: LGHNA, YSLEER. The CDR3 runs 16 residues. With 0 bases removed from V and 5 bases from J, the gap between germline ends came to 15 bases. Material: Tregs from blood, obtained before the transplant. The TCR originated in a human donor who received a combined kidney and bone marrow transplant. This chain connects TRBV4-3 to TRBJ2-3, with D maybe TRBD2 (7 bases). The CDR3 reads CASSQDWGGRGDTQYF. CDR3 DNA: TGCGCCAGCAGCCAAGATTGGGGGGGCCGTGGAGATACGCAGTATTTT.